This T cell receptor beta chain was recorded in a study of T cell responses to AZD1222 COVID-19 vaccine. The study, taken as a whole, reports: Spike-specific TCR breadth and depth were elevated following two AZD1222 doses. Seropositive at baseline were only a handful of AZD1222 recipients. Reportedly, nearly half the spike-specific TCRs target unmutated variant regions.

Regarding this clone: Antigen: not known.

The CDR3 runs to 14 residues. Assay used: immunoSEQ multiplex PCR; TCRdb lists only in-frame clones, some missing. The data contain about 120,000 clones, around 90% of them singletons. The rearrangement joins TRBV21-1 to TRBJ2-7; whether TRBD2, the table's D call, matches the DNA was not checked. TRBV21-1 corresponds to a pseudogene. This sequence originates from an adult in good health. Specimen: peripheral blood, collected on day 0 of AZD1222 vaccination. CDR3 protein: CASSSGGVRCEQYF. DNA for the CDR3: TGTGCCAGCAGCAGCGGGGGTGTACGATGCGAGCAGTACTTC.